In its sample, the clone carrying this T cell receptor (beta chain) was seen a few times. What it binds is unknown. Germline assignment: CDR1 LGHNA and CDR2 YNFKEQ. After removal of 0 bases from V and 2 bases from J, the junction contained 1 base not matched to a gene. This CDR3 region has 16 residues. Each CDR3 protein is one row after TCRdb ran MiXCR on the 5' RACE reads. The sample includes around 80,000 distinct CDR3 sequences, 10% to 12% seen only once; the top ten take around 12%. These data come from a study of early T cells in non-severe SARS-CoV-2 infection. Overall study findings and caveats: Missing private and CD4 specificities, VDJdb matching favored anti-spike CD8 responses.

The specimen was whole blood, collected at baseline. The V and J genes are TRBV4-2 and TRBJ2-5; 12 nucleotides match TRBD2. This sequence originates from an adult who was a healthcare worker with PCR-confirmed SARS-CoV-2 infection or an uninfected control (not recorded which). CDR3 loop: CASSQEGTSGQETQYF. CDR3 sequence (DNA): TGTGCCAGCAGCCAAGAGGGGACTAGCGGGCAAGAGACCCAGTACTTC.